The TCR beta chain under discussion was sequenced for a study of CD8+CD57+ T cells in acquired aplastic anemia. The authors sequenced patients whose flow cytometry had shown CD8+CD57+ cell expansion. Profiling that covered TCR beta VDJ and CDR3 relied on genomic DNA as its template. Via MiXCR, TCRdb re-called the reads, giving one row per CDR3 protein. The sample lists more than 150,000 distinct CDR3 sequences, roughly 45% occurring once. The germline V gene has CDR1 KGHDR and CDR2 SFDVKD. With 2 bases clipped from V and 7 bases from J, the junction kept 11 bases outside the gene matches. This CDR3 contains 18 residues.

The chain couples TRBV24-1 to TRBJ2-1; 12 bases align to TRBD1. The source of this sequence is a human donor with aplastic anemia. The sequenced sample consisted of sorted CD4+, CD8+, or CD8+CD57+ T cells (not recorded which) from PBMCs. DNA for the CDR3: TGTGCCACCAGTGATTCTCCCGGGACAGGGGGCGAGTGGAATGAGCAGTTCTTC. Its translation is CATSDSPGTGGEWNEQFF.